This T cell receptor beta chain was captured in a study of vaccination effects on CD4 cells after COVID-19. Findings and limits, study-wide: Marked contraction was observed in infection-induced and vaccine-induced clones late after vaccination.

The assay was immunoSEQ multiplex PCR, and TCRdb's table has in-frame clones only and misses some. Counted here are approximately 54,000 clones, around 86% occurring once; the ten biggest clones make up about 2.3%. The CDR3 totals 14 residues. V dropped 3 bases and J dropped 1 base, with 9 bases sitting between them. The V gene's germline CDR1 is SEHNR and CDR2 FQNEAQ (reference sequence). This clone was seen a single time. Its antigen is unidentified. Before any sequencing was done, the ViraFEST assay used viral peptide pools to expand antigen-specific CD4+ T cells. On roughly day 10 of culture, CD4+ T cells were separated out. Negative nucleocapsid antibody tests before and after vaccination confirmed no previous SARS-CoV-2 infection.

This TCR was recovered from a human donor who received a COVID-19 vaccine. The V call is TRBV7-9, the J call TRBJ1-1; no clear D gene. Sequences were derived from CD4+ T cells from PBMCs cultured with HCoV-229E spike peptides, sampled before COVID-19 vaccination. This chain's CDR3 is CASSFGSSNTEAFF. In nucleotides, the CDR3 is TGTGCCAGCAGCTTCGGGAGTTCGAACACTGAAGCTTTCTTT.